These T cell receptor beta chains were read from a single sample in a study of cytomegalovirus exposure and HLA in healthy donors. Using immunoSEQ multiplex PCR, the repertoire was profiled, and TCRdb retains in-frame clones only, with some absent. The profile shows 130,000 or so clones, about 75% of them singletons. The sequenced sample was PBMCs. The source of these receptors is a man between 40 and 49 years old in good health and CMV-seronegative. Each CDR3 is given without its conserved first and last residue. The order of the fields is V gene, clone size, J gene, CDR3 protein. Rows may omit the clone size; those that give it use once, few, many or a size class.

TRBV27	-	TRBJ1-1	ASSLSPDRQEAF
TRBV9	-	TRBJ2-1	ASSAGQGNVYNEQF
TRBV7-8	-	TRBJ2-1	ASSLDFSGQYNEQF
TRBV25-1	-	TRBJ2-1	ASSESGTSGVYNEQF
TRBV7-6	-	TRBJ1-5	ASSSDDRGRRQPQH
TRBV11-2	once	TRBJ2-5	ASSGDSLAGTQY
TRBV2	few	TRBJ2-7	ASSEWGQGGYEQY
TRBV5-1	few	TRBJ2-7	ASSFTGSYEQY
TRBV2	-	TRBJ2-3	ASSATSGGGDTQY
TRBV7-2	-	TRBJ2-2	ASSLFTGGELF
TRBV7-9	-	TRBJ2-2	ASTAREGTRSRNTGELF
TRBV19	-	TRBJ2-1	ASSATGVEGEQF
TRBV6-1	-	TRBJ2-7	ASRRQGGYEQY
TRBV7-2	-	TRBJ1-1	ASSLTGVGTEAF
TRBV19	-	TRBJ2-1	ASSPGAGFNEQF
TRBV7-9	-	TRBJ1-1	ASSLISGRGTEAF
TRBV6-6	-	TRBJ1-6	ASSLPRGGNNSPLH
TRBV5-4	once	TRBJ2-3	ASSLVQGTDTQY
TRBV9	-	TRBJ1-6	ASSVDSSYNSPLH
TRBV6-5	-	TRBJ1-6	ASSYARVYNSPLH
TRBV13	-	TRBJ1-3	ASSFYRESGNTIY
TRBV19	-	TRBJ2-2	ASRDRRNTGELF
TRBV19	-	TRBJ1-4	ASSDRGRATNEKLF
TRBV7-8	-	TRBJ2-7	ASSPIGGNSYEQY
TRBV5-6	-	TRBJ2-7	ASSLQGAWNEQY